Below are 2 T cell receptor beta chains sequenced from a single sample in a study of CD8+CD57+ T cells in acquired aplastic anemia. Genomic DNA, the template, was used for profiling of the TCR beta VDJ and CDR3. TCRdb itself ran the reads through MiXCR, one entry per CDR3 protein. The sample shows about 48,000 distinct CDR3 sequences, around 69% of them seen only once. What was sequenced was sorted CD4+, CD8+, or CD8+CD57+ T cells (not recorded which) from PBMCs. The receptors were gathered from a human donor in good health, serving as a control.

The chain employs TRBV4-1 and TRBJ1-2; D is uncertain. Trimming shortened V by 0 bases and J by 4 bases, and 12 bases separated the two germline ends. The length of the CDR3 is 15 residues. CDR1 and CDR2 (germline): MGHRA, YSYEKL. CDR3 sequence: CASSQDWSNLYGYTF. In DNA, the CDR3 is TGCGCCAGCAGCCAAGACTGGTCGAACCTCTATGGCTACACCTTC.

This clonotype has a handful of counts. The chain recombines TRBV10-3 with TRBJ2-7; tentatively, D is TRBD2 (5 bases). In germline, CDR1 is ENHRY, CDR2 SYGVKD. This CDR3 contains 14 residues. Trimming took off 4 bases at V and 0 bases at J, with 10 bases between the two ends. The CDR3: CAISGAGHSYEQYF. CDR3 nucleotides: TGTGCCATCAGTGGGGCGGGCCACTCCTACGAGCAGTACTTC.